This entry concerns a single TCR beta chain. These data originate in a study of cytomegalovirus exposure and HLA in healthy donors. PCR was performed using 60 Vbeta and 13 Jbeta primers. The method was immunoSEQ multiplex PCR; TCRdb's version includes in-frame clones alone and lacks a portion of them. The profile shows 90,000 to 130,000 clones, under 85% of them singletons. This CDR3 is 16 amino acids long. CDR1 is SGHAT and CDR2 is FQDESV in the germline V gene (reference sequence). The V segment lost 5 bases and the J segment 5 bases; nucleotides outside the gene matches: 9. Sequenced: PBMCs. The receptor was isolated from a man aged 25 to 45 in good health and CMV-seropositive. The V gene is TRBV11-1, the J gene TRBJ2-2; 9 bases line up with TRBD2. The CDR3 here is CASSPPSGVRTGELFF. The CDR3, as DNA: TGTGCCAGCAGCCCGCCTAGCGGGGTAAGGACCGGGGAGCTGTTTTTT.